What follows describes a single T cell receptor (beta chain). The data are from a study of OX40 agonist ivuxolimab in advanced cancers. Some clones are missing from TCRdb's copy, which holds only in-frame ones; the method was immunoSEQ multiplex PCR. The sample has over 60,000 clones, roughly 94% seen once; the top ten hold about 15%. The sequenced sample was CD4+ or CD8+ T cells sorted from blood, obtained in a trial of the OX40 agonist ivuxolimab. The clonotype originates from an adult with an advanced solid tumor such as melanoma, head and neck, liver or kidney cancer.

The CDR3 is CASSPRTGASIYGYTF. The DNA of the CDR3 is TGTGCCAGCAGCCCTAGGACAGGGGCATCCATCTATGGCTACACCTTC. The V and J genes are TRBV13 and TRBJ1-2; TRBD1 aligns across 9 bases. Trimming at V came to 5 bases and at J to 4 bases, leaving 11 bases not matched to a gene. Germline V gene lookup returns CDR1 PRHDT and CDR2 FYEKMQ (reference sequence). This CDR3 spans 16 amino acids.